This TCR beta chain was identified during a study of shared clonotypes between healthy human individuals. Study background: Used for every donor were three CD4 naive, three CD4 memory, two CD8 naive and one CD8 memory plate.

The germline V gene encodes CDR1 SGHVS and CDR2 FQNEAQ. Trimming took off 3 bases at V and 2 bases at J, with 16 bases between the two ends. This CDR3 has 16 residues. Produced via immunoSEQ multiplex PCR; TCRdb's table is partial and in-frame only. The data hold about 2.3 million clones, with roughly 90% observed a single time. Both subsets, CD45RA+ naive and CD45RA-negative memory, were split from the CD4+ cells. The sample was naive CD4+ T cells from PBMCs. The subset is: CD45RA+ positively selected. The genes are TRBV7-8 and TRBJ1-2; possible D gene TRBD1, 6 bases. This receptor was taken from a man younger than 35 in good health. Some clones in this sample may be carry-over from other donors' samples. The CDR3 protein is CASSFAGALTNYGYTF. CDR3 sequence (DNA): TGTGCCAGCAGCTTCGCGGGGGCGCTAACGAACTATGGCTACACCTTC.